The subject of this entry is one TCR beta chain. The entry originates in a study of siplizumab effects on memory and regulatory T cells. The protocol was immunoSEQ multiplex PCR, while the TCRdb copy is restricted to in-frame clones and leaves out a portion. The data hold about 87,000 clones, with about 87% observed a single time. The V end was cut by 7 bases, the J end by 1 base, with 9 bases between. The CDR3 extends over 13 amino acids. In germline, CDR1 is SGHNT, CDR2 YYREEE (reference sequence). This chain connects TRBV5-4 to TRBJ1-3; D unclear. Sequencing used Tregs sorted from blood. This TCR was recovered from a human donor in good health. The CDR3 is CASRFESGNTIYF. In nucleotides, the CDR3 is TGTGCCAGCCGGTTCGAGTCTGGAAACACCATATATTTT.